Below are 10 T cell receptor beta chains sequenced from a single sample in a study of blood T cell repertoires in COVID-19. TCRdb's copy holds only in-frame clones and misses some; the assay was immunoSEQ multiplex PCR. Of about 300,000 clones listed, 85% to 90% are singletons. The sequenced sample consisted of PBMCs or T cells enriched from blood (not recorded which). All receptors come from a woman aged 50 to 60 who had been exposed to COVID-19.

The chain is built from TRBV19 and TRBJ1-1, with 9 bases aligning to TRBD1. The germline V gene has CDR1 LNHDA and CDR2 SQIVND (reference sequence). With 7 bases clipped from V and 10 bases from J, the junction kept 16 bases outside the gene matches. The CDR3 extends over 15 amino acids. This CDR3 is CASTPHRGQGKGAFF. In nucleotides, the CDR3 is TGTGCCAGTACCCCTCACCGAGGACAGGGGAAAGGAGCTTTCTTT.

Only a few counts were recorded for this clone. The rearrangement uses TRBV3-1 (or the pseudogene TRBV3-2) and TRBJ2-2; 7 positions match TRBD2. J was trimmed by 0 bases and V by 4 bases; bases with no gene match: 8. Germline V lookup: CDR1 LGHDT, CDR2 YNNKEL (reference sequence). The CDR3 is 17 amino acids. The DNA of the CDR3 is TGTGCCAGCAGCCCGGAGTGGGGACTATCGAACACCGGGGAGCTGTTTTTT. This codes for CASSPEWGLSNTGELFF.

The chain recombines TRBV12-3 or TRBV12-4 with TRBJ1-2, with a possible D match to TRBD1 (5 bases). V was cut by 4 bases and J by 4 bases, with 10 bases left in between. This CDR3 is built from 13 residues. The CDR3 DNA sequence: TGTGCCAGCAGTTCGACAGCTAGCTATGGCTACACCTTC. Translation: CASSSTASYGYTF.

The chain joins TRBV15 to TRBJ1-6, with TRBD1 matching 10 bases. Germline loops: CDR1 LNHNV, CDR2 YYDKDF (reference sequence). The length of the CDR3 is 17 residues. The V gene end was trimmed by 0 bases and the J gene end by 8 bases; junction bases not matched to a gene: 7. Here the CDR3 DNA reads TGTGCCACCAGCAGAGAGGGTTGGGGGACAGGGGATTCACCCCTCCACTTT. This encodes CATSREGWGTGDSPLHF.

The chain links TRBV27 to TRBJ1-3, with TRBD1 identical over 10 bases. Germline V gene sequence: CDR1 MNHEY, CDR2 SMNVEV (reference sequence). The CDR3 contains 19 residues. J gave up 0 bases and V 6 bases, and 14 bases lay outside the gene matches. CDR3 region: CASRRWGTGETDSGNTIYF. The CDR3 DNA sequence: TGTGCCAGCAGGAGATGGGGGACAGGGGAAACCGACTCTGGAAACACCATATATTTT.

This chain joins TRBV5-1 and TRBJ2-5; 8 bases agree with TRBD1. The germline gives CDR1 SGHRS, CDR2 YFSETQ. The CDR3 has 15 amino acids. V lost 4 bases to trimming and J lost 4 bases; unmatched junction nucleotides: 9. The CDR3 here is CASSQRTGGGETQYF. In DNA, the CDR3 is TGCGCCAGCAGCCAAAGAACAGGGGGAGGAGAGACCCAGTACTTC.

CDR3 region: CASSLGTSGTYEQYF. The CDR3 region has the DNA TGTGCCAGCAGCCTTGGGACTAGCGGTACCTACGAGCAGTACTTC. This chain connects TRBV9 to TRBJ2-7; 11 bases are a match to TRBD2. The CDR3 runs to 15 residues. V dropped 4 bases and J dropped 2; count of bases not matched to a gene: 5. From germline, CDR1 is SGDLS and CDR2 YYNGEE.

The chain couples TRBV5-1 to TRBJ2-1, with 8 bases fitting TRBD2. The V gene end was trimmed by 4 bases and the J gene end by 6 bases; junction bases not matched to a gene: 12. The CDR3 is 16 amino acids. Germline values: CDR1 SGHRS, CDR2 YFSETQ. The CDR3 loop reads CASSRTSGLQPNEQFF. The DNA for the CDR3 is TGCGCCAGCAGCCGCACTAGCGGACTACAACCCAATGAGCAGTTCTTC.

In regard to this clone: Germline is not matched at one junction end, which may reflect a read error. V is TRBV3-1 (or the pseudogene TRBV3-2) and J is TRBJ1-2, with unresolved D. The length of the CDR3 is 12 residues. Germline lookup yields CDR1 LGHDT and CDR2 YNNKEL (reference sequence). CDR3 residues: CASSQETTSIAF. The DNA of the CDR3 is TGTGCCAGCAGCCAAGAAACTACAAGTATAGCCTTC.

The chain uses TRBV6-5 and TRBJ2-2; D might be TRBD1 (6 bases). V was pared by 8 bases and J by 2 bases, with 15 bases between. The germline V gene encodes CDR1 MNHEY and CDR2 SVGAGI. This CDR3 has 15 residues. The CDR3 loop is CASGQSWVNTGELFF. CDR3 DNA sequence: TGTGCCAGCGGACAGAGCTGGGTTAACACCGGGGAGCTGTTTTTT.